The rows below give T cell receptor beta chains drawn from one sample of a study of cytomegalovirus exposure and HLA in healthy donors. Repertoires were generated with immunoSEQ multiplex PCR, while TCRdb's copy carries only in-frame clones and drops some. The table lists about 38,000 clones, roughly 93% of them singletons, with about 3.1% in the top ten. Sequencing was done on a sample of PBMCs. Source of these receptors: a young man in good health and CMV-seronegative. Each CDR3 is given without its conserved first and last residue. The order of the fields is V gene, CDR3 protein.

V gene: TRBV11-3
CDR3 protein: ASSLWDYSYNSPLH

V gene: TRBV5-1
CDR3 protein: ASSPGTTSSDEQF

V gene: TRBV9
CDR3 protein: ASSVLAGGMRTQY

V gene: TRBV5-4
CDR3 protein: ASSTGLAGDSYEQY

V gene: TRBV28
CDR3 protein: ASNRRMNTEAF

V gene: TRBV4-2
CDR3 protein: ASSQEPGDYGYT

V gene: TRBV11-2
CDR3 protein: ASSSRDRPNYGYT

V gene: TRBV5-1
CDR3 protein: ASRGGDSGYEQY

V gene: TRBV5-1
CDR3 protein: ASSPRTGANTEAF

V gene: TRBV30
CDR3 protein: AWRAGDTQY

V gene: TRBV4-1
CDR3 protein: ASSQGPGQGRSEQY

V gene: TRBV6-5
CDR3 protein: ASSYSTGVIDEQF

V gene: TRBV5-4
CDR3 protein: ASSLETSRETQY

V gene: TRBV10-1
CDR3 protein: ASSSRGEAF

V gene: TRBV28
CDR3 protein: ASSFLRGDSYEQY

V gene: TRBV7-2
CDR3 protein: ASSVSSPSNEQY

V gene: TRBV9
CDR3 protein: ASSVQRRGGGEDTQY

V gene: TRBV30
CDR3 protein: AWSVEGANTEAF

V gene: TRBV19
CDR3 protein: ASRGTVQETQY

V gene: TRBV18
CDR3 protein: ASSPFPGTDTQY

V gene: TRBV20-1
CDR3 protein: SARKSGEQY

V gene: TRBV18
CDR3 protein: ASSEMARVNTEAF

V gene: TRBV5-1
CDR3 protein: ASSLGLAGPEGTQY

V gene: TRBV2
CDR3 protein: ASIWLAGAAGTDTQY

V gene: TRBV30
CDR3 protein: AWSVLAGATETQY

V gene: TRBV7-3
CDR3 protein: ASSSLAGEQF

V gene: TRBV9
CDR3 protein: ASSVDRNTIY